This entry lists 19 T cell receptor beta chains sequenced from one sample in a study of shared clonotypes between healthy human individuals. This table comes from immunoSEQ multiplex PCR, and its TCRdb copy is limited to in-frame clones, with some not included. The table has some 1 million clones, more than 60% seen once; the top ten hold about 1.5%. Sequenced input: memory CD4+ T cells sorted from blood. The sample's subset: CD45RA-negative fraction. Receptor source: a man aged 18 to 29 in good health.

V usage is TRBV6-1 and J usage is TRBJ1-4, with a weak D call TRBD1 (6 bases). CDR1 is MNHNS, CDR2 SASEGT, per germline. V lost 5 bases, J lost 3 bases, and 7 bases lay in between. This CDR3 region has 13 residues. The CDR3 DNA is TGTGCCAGCAGTCGGGGGCCTAATGAAAAACTGTTTTTT. This sequence encodes CASSRGPNEKLFF.

About this clone: The sample has other DNA sequences that encode this CDR3 too. J is TRBJ2-6 and V is TRBV30; D unclear. Trimming took 2 bases from V and 0 from J, leaving 5 bases between them. This CDR3 comprises 14 residues. The germline V gene has CDR1 GTSNPN and CDR2 SVGIG (reference sequence). The CDR3 DNA is TGTGCCTGGAGTAGGTTCTCTGGGGCCAACGTCCTGACTTTC. Amino acids: CAWSRFSGANVLTF. The whole variable domain, remainder taken from reference TRBV30 and TRBJ2-6, is SQTIHQWPATLVQPVGSPLSLECTVEGTSNPNLYWYRQAAGRGLQLLFYSVGIGQISSEVPQNLSASRPQDRQFILSSKKLLLSDSGFYLCAWSRFSGANVLTFGAGSRLTVL.

This rearrangement joins TRBV14 to TRBJ1-6; D gene ambiguous. In germline, CDR1 is SGHDN, CDR2 FVKESK. CDR3 length equals 15 residues. Trimming removed 5 bases from V and 6 bases from J, with 14 bases in between. CDR3: CASSDIPGFNSPLHF. In DNA, the CDR3 is TGTGCCAGCAGCGACATCCCCGGGTTTAATTCACCCCTCCACTTT. Based on the CDR3 plus reference TRBV14 and TRBJ1-6, the full variable domain is EAGVTQFPSHSVIEKGQTVTLRCDPISGHDNLYWYRRVMGKEIKFLLHFVKESKQDESGMPNNRFLAERTGGTYSTLKVQPAELEDSGVYFCASSDIPGFNSPLHFGNGTRLTVT.

The V call is TRBV6-6, the J call TRBJ1-2; weak D call: TRBD1 (5 bases). Trimming stripped 7 bases from V and 7 bases from J, with 13 bases between. Germline lookup yields CDR1 MNHNY and CDR2 SVGAGI (reference sequence). The CDR3 runs 12 residues. CDR3 in DNA: TGTGCCAGCACTATAATGAGGGGTGGCTACACCTTC. It codes for CASTIMRGGYTF.

The chain is built from TRBV28 and TRBJ2-7; 9 bases map to TRBD2. The CDR3 consists of 12 residues. Germline CDR1 MDHEN, CDR2 SYDVKM. With 8 bases clipped from V and 9 bases from J, the junction kept 8 bases outside the gene matches. Here the CDR3 reads CASVTAGGWQYF. The CDR3 bases are TGTGCCAGCGTAACAGCGGGAGGTTGGCAGTACTTC.

This clone appeared many times. The rearrangement links TRBV5-1 to TRBJ2-3, with 9 bases that match TRBD2. V was pared by 1 base and J by 2 bases, with 5 bases of the junction left unmatched. CDR3 length equals 16 residues. Per germline, CDR1 SGHRS and CDR2 YFSETQ. As DNA, the CDR3 is TGCGCCAGCAGCTTGACTAGCGGGTCCCCCACAGATACGCAGTATTTT. Protein: CASSLTSGSPTDTQYF. Based on the CDR3 plus reference TRBV5-1 and TRBJ2-3, the full variable domain is KAGVTQTPRYLIKTRGQQVTLSCSPISGHRSVSWYQQTPGQGLQFLFEYFSETQRNKGNFPGRFSGRQFSNSRSEMNVSTLELGDSALYLCASSLTSGSPTDTQYFGPGTRLTVL.

The chain joins TRBV5-1 to TRBJ2-5; D ambiguous. The CDR3 spans 15 residues. V was trimmed by 2 bases and J by 1 base, leaving 12 bases between them. Germline V gene data show CDR1 as SGHRS and CDR2 as YFSETQ. CDR3 coding DNA: TGCGCCAGCAGCTTTGAAGGAAGAACCCAAGAGACCCAGTACTTC. Protein product: CASSFEGRTQETQYF.

The chain combines TRBV10-3 with TRBJ2-7, with 9 nucleotides matching TRBD1. After removal of 3 bases from V and 11 bases from J, the junction contained 8 bases not matched to a gene. This CDR3 has 13 residues. Germline assignment: CDR1 ENHRY and CDR2 SYGVKD. CDR3 loop: CAISDGDRALKYF. The DNA of the CDR3 is TGTGCCATCAGTGATGGGGACAGGGCCTTGAAGTACTTC.

Only a few counts were recorded for this clone. The chain uses TRBV5-6 and TRBJ2-4; D gene uncertain. This CDR3 has 15 amino acids. Trimming took 1 base from V and 0 from J, leaving 8 bases between them. Looked up from germline, CDR1 is SGHDT and CDR2 is YYEEEE. CDR3 nucleotide sequence: TGTGCCAGCAGCTTGAGCACAGTAGCCAAAAACATTCAGTACTTC. As protein: CASSLSTVAKNIQYF.

This chain connects TRBV18 to TRBJ1-4; D perhaps matches TRBD1 (6 bases). V gave up 4 bases and J gave up 0 bases, with 18 bases separating them. The CDR3 length is 18 residues. Per the germline V gene, CDR1 is KGHSH and CDR2 is LQKENI. In DNA form, the CDR3 reads TGTGCCAGCTCACTATCGACAGGACAAGGGGCAACTAATGAAAAACTGTTTTTT. It codes for CASSLSTGQGATNEKLFF. Combining the CDR3 with reference TRBV18 and TRBJ1-4 gives the whole variable domain NAGVMQNPRHLVRRRGQEARLRCSPMKGHSHVYWYRQLPEEGLKFMVYLQKENIIDESGMPKERFSAEFPKEGPSILRIQQVVRGDSAAYFCASSLSTGQGATNEKLFFGSGTQLSVL.

The gene calls are TRBV6-4 and TRBJ2-2; 11 nucleotides match TRBD2. This CDR3 is built from 14 residues. The germline V gene encodes CDR1 MRHNA and CDR2 SNTAGT. J was trimmed by 6 bases and V by 9 bases; bases with no gene match: 6. The CDR3: CARNSGGAPGELFF. CDR3 sequence (DNA): TGTGCCAGAAATAGCGGGGGGGCCCCCGGGGAGCTGTTTTTT.

V is TRBV7-6 and J is TRBJ2-2, with TRBD1 identical over 8 bases. This CDR3 spans 12 amino acids. V dropped 5 bases and J dropped 7; count of bases not matched to a gene: 0. Germline-derived CDR1 and CDR2 are SGHVS and FNYEAQ. The DNA for the CDR3 is TGTGCCAGCAGCGGACAGGGCGGGGAGCTGTTTTTT. Its translation: CASSGQGGELFF.

Ten or more counts support this clone. The rearrangement joins TRBV10-1 to TRBJ2-7; D not resolved. V was clipped by 3 bases and J by 6 bases, with 15 bases between them. Germline V gene lookup returns CDR1 WNHNN and CDR2 SYGVQD (reference sequence). The CDR3 extends over 14 amino acids. The CDR3 DNA sequence: TGCGCCAGCAGTGACACTTCCTCTAGAACCGAGCAGTACTTC. Protein product: CASSDTSSRTEQYF.

Concerning this clone itself: Other DNA variants within this sample encode the same CDR3. V is TRBV5-4 and J is TRBJ2-5, with 7 bases that match TRBD1. Germline values: CDR1 SGHNT, CDR2 YYREEE (reference sequence). The CDR3 consists of 14 residues. Trimming took 2 bases from V and 5 from J; bases not matched to a gene: 6. This CDR3 reads CASSLGGVGETQYF. DNA of the CDR3: TGTGCCAGCAGCTTAGGGGGCGTTGGGGAGACCCAGTACTTC.

The V gene is TRBV11-2, the J gene TRBJ1-1; D unclear. Germline CDR1 is SGHAT and CDR2 is FQNNGV. The CDR3 consists of 13 residues. Trimming took off 8 bases at V and 3 bases at J, with 13 bases between the two ends. The CDR3 sequence: CASAVGGHTEAFF. The DNA of the CDR3 is TGTGCCAGCGCTGTGGGTGGGCACACTGAAGCTTTCTTT.

On this clone itself: With a far larger clone one base away, a read error is the likely cause. This specimen includes other DNA sequences encoding the same CDR3. This chain joins TRBV7-2 and TRBJ2-7, with TRBD1 matching 8 bases. Losses at the gene ends were 5 bases for V and 1 base for J; bases not matched to a gene: 4. There are 14 residues in the CDR3. Germline CDR1 is SGHTA and CDR2 is FQGNSA. CDR3 protein: CASSPRTGSYEQYF. The CDR3 region has the DNA TGTGCCAGCAGCCCCCGGACAGGGTCCTACGAGCAGTACTTC.

V usage is TRBV7-2 and J usage is TRBJ1-1, with no clear D. This CDR3 region has 14 residues. Trimming stripped 1 base from V and 0 bases from J, with 6 bases between. Germline assignment: CDR1 SGHTA and CDR2 FQGNSA. The CDR3 loop is CASSLVGVNTEAFF. The CDR3 DNA reads as TGTGCCAGCAGCTTAGTCGGGGTGAACACTGAAGCTTTCTTT.

The genes are TRBV11-2 and TRBJ2-1, with D maybe TRBD1 (7 bases). Germline-derived CDR1 and CDR2 are SGHAT and FQNNGV. The CDR3 consists of 17 residues. V lost 4 bases to trimming and J lost 0 bases, with 16 bases between them. The CDR3 loop is CASSSGGGPGSYNEQFF. As DNA, the CDR3 is TGTGCCAGCAGCTCCGGAGGGGGCCCAGGCTCCTACAATGAGCAGTTCTTC.

This clone was found a few times. The rearrangement links TRBV7-2 to TRBJ2-2; the D gene is possibly TRBD1 (6 bases). Germline CDR1 and CDR2: SGHTA and FQGNSA. CDR3 length: 16 amino acids. V was trimmed by 3 bases and J by 9 bases, leaving 20 bases between them. Here the CDR3 reads CASSFGINREKRELFF. The DNA for the CDR3 is TGTGCCAGCAGCTTTGGGATCAACAGGGAAAAGAGGGAGCTGTTTTTT.